Sequencing of this T cell receptor beta chain was carried out in a study of control samples from healthy donors and cancer patients (dated by TCRdb to about 2020). The CDR1 and CDR2 encoded by the germline V gene are SGHRS and YFSETQ. Here V drops 2 bases and J drops 2 bases, and the junction holds 2 bases not matched to any gene. The CDR3 spans 17 residues, from the cysteine through the phenylalanine. Kept here is only the CDR3 DNA, which spans 51 bases and is read in frame from base 1. Concerning this clone itself: The clone's antigen remains unknown. The record has no base qualities; no much larger clone is one base away.

The library was prepared using the immunoSEQ multiplex PCR assay. TCRdb limited this immuneACCESS table to in-frame rearrangements with V and J called. A share of clones is missing; checked studies link under half to unresolved V genes, and the rest is unexplained. The sample table contains about 140,000 clones; only one count was recorded for more than 80% of them. The ten largest clones add up to under 9% of the sample. Sequencing input: blood. This TCR came from a man between 18 and 35 years old in good health. The rearranged segments are TRBV5-1 and TRBJ1-6, with 12 junctional bases fitting TRBD1. The nucleotides read TGCGCCAGCAGCTTCGGGACAGGGGGCCCCTATAATTCACCCCTCCACTTT. It specifies CASSFGTGGPYNSPLHF.